The sample holds one count of the clone carrying this TCR beta chain. This sample is part of a study of blood T cell repertoires in COVID-19. At the level of the study: PBMCs, B-cell-depleted T cells, or T cells provided the cDNA or gDNA that made up the material.

The Seattle patients joined while their infection was active and were tracked longitudinally afterward. Germline loops: CDR1 LNHDA, CDR2 SQIVND (reference sequence). This CDR3 is 14 amino acids long. Trimming pared 7 bases from V and 6 bases from J, leaving 15 bases between. Authors' data handling: Reference gene primer amplification yielded estimated nucleated cell counts. Sequencing used immunoSEQ multiplex PCR; TCRdb keeps in-frame clones, though not all of them. That table is the source of V, J and clone size, and D and trimming were worked out from the DNA. The repertoire holds roughly 220,000 clones, with 81% as singletons.

Material for sequencing was peripheral blood. The V call is TRBV19, the J call TRBJ2-2; tentative D call: TRBD2 (6 bases). This receptor was obtained from a woman older than 75 with COVID-19, enrolled during active disease. The CDR3: CASKGGMSPGELFF. The DNA for the CDR3 is TGTGCCAGTAAAGGCGGGATGTCCCCCGGGGAGCTGTTTTTT.